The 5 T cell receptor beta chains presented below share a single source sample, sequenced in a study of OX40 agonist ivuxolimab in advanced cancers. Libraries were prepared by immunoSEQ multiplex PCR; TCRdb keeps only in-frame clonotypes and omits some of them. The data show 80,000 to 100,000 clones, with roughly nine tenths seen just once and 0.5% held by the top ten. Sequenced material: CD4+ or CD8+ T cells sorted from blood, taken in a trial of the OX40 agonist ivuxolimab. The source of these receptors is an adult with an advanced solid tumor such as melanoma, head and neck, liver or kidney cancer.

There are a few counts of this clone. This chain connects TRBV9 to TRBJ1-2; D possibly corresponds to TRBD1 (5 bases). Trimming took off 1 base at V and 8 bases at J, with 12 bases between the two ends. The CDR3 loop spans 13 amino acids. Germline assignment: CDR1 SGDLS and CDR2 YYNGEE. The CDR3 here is CASSVQQGGGYTF. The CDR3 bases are TGTGCCAGCAGCGTACAGCAGGGAGGGGGCTACACCTTC.

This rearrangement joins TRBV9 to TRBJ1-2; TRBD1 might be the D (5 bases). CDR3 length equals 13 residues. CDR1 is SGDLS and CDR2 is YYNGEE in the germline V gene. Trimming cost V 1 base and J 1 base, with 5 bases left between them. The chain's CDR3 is CASSVQGNYGYTF. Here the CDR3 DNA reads TGTGCCAGCAGCGTACAGGGTAACTATGGCTACACCTTC.

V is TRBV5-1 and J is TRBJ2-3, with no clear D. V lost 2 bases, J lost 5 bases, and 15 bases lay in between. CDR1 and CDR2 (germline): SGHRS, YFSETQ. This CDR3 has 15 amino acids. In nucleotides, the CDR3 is TGCGCCAGCAGCTTTGCGCAGGCTAGAGGAGATACGCAGTATTTT. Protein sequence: CASSFAQARGDTQYF.

The DNA of the CDR3 is TGTGCCAGCAGCTTCCGGGACAGGGTTGGTATTGGCTACACCTTC. Translated, it gives CASSFRDRVGIGYTF. This chain joins TRBV13 and TRBJ1-2; 9 positions match TRBD1. Germline assignment: CDR1 PRHDT and CDR2 FYEKMQ (reference sequence). The trim removed 3 bases at V and 7 bases at J, leaving 9 bases unmatched. This CDR3 is 15 amino acids long.

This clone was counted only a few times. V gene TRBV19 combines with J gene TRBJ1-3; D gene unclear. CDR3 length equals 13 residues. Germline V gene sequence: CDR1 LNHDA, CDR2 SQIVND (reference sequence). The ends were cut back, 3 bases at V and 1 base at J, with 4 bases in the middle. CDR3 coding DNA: TGTGCCAGTAGTATGTCTTCTGGAAACACCATATATTTT. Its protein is CASSMSSGNTIYF.